This T cell receptor beta chain emerged from a study of cytomegalovirus exposure and HLA in healthy donors. V lost 7 bases and J lost 5; bases outside the gene matches: 6. Germline V CDR1 and CDR2: SNHLY, FYNNEI. The CDR3 is 15 residues long. A word on this clone: Its cognate antigen is unknown.

It was with 60 Vbeta and 13 Jbeta primers that the PCR ran. This table comes from immunoSEQ multiplex PCR, and its TCRdb copy is limited to in-frame clones, with some not included. The table records more than 95,000 clones, approximately 78% of them present only once. Findings and limits, study-wide: Published work reported that the classifier diagnosed cytomegalovirus status with high specificity and sensitivity.

Those who donated were healthy bone marrow donors. V usage is TRBV2 and J usage is TRBJ2-1, with 12 bases lining up with TRBD1. The receptor was isolated from a woman aged 25 to 39 in good health and CMV-seronegative. Sequencing used PBMCs. CDR3 DNA sequence: TGTGCCAGCACCGGGACAGGGGGCCCTAACAATGAGCAGTTCTTC. The encoded protein is CASTGTGGPNNEQFF.